This T cell receptor beta chain was identified in a study of T cells in Graves' hyperthyroidism and ophthalmopathy. Germline CDR1 reads GTSNPN; CDR2 reads SVGIG (reference sequence). The CDR3 spans 11 residues. With 2 bases removed from V and 6 bases from J, the gap between germline ends came to 8 bases. Amplification yielded TCR beta CDR3 regions, with RNA transcripts as the source. When the TCR CDR3 underwent first-round RT-PCR, the HTBI primer set was used. TCRdb re-analysed the multiplex PCR reads in MiXCR, keeping a single row per CDR3 protein. In the table there are 250,000 or so distinct CDR3 sequences, roughly 15% of which are singletons.

The source is a woman between 40 and 55 years old with Graves' hyperthyroidism that later progressed to Graves' ophthalmopathy. The sequencing input was blood. The chain employs TRBV30 and TRBJ2-7; TRBD2 might be the D (5 bases). The DNA of the CDR3 is TGTGCCTGGAGTCGGGGTGGCGAGCAGTACTTC. It yields the protein CAWSRGGEQYF.